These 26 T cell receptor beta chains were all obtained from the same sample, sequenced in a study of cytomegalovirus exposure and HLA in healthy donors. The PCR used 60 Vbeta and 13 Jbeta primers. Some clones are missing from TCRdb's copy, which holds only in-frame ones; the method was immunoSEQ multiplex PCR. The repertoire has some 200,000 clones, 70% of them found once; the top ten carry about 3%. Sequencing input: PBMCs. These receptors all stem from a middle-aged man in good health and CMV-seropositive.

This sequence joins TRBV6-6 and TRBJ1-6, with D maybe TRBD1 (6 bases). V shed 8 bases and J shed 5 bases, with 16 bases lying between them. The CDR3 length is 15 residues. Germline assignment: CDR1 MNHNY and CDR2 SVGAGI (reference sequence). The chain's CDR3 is CASPGQPYDNSPLHF. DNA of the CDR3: TGTGCCAGCCCCGGACAGCCGTACGATAATTCACCCCTCCACTTT.

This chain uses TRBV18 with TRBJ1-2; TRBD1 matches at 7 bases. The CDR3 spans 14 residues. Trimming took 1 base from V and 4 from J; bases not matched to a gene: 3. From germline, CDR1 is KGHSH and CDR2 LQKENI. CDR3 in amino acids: CASSPQGASYGYTF. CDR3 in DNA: TGTGCCAGCTCACCACAGGGGGCAAGCTATGGCTACACCTTC.

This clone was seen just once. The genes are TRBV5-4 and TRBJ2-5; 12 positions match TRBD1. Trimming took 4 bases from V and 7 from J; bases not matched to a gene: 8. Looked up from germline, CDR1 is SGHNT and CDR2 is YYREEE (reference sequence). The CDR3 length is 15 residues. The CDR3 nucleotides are TGTGCCAGCAGCGCGGGACAGGGGGCCGAGAGGACCCAGTACTTC. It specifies CASSAGQGAERTQYF.

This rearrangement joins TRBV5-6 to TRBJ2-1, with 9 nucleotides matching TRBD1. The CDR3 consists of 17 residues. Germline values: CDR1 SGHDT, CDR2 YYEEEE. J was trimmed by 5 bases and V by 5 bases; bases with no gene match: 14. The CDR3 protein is CASRGTGRAGGHNEQFF. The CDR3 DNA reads TGTGCCAGCAGGGGGACAGGGAGGGCCGGGGGGCACAATGAGCAGTTCTTC.

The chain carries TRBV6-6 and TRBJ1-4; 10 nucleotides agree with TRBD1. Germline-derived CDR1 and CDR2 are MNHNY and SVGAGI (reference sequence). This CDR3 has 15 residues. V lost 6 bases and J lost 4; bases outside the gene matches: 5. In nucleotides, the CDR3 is TGTGCCAGCAGAGCCGGGACAGGGGTTAATGAAAAACTGTTTTTT. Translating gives CASRAGTGVNEKLFF.

Here the CDR3 DNA reads TGTGCCAGCAGTCAAGATTCCCGACAGGGTGGATACGAGCAGTACTTC. The encoded protein is CASSQDSRQGGYEQYF. V usage is TRBV5-8 and J usage is TRBJ2-7; 7 bases are shared with TRBD1. Germline V gene lookup returns CDR1 SGHTS and CDR2 YDEGEE. The junction had 15 bases not matched to a gene; V was cut back by 5 bases and J by 4 bases. The CDR3 has 16 residues.

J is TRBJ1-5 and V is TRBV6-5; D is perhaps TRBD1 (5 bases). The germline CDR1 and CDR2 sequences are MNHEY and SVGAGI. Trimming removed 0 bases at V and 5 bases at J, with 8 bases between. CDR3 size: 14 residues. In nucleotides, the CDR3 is TGTGCCAGCAGTTACTCGGACAAAGATCAGCCCCAGCATTTT. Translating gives CASSYSDKDQPQHF.

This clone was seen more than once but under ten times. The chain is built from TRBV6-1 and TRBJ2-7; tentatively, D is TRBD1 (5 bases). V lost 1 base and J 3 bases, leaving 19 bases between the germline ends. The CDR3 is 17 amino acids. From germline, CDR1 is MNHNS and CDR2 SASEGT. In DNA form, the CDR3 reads TGTGCCAGCAGTGAAGAGATTGAGTGGGGCAGCCTCTACGAGCAGTACTTC. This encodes CASSEEIEWGSLYEQYF.

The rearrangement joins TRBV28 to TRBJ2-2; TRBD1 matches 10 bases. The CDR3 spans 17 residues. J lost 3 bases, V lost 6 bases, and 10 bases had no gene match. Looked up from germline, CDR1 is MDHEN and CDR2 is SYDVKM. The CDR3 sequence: CASRTHRDRGDTGELFF. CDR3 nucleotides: TGTGCCAGCAGGACCCACCGGGACAGGGGCGACACCGGGGAGCTGTTTTTT.

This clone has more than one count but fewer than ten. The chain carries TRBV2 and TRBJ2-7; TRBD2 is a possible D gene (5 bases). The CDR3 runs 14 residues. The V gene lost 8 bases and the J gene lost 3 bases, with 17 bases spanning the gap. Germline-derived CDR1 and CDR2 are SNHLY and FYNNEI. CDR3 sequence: CASRTDSRYYEQYF. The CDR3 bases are TGTGCCAGCCGGACGGACTCCCGCTACTACGAGCAGTACTTC.

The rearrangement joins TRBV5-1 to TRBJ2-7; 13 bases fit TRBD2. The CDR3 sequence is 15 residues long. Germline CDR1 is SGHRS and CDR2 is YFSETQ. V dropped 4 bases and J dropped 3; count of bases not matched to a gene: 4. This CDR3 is CASSRRLAGGYEQYF. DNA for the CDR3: TGCGCCAGCAGCCGGCGACTAGCGGGGGGCTACGAGCAGTACTTC.

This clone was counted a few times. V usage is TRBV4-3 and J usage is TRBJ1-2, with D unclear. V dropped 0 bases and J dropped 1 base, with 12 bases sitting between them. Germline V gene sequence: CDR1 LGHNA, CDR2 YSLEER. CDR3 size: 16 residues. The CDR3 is CASSQDMGQVNYGYTF. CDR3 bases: TGCGCCAGCAGCCAAGATATGGGCCAGGTTAACTATGGCTACACCTTC.

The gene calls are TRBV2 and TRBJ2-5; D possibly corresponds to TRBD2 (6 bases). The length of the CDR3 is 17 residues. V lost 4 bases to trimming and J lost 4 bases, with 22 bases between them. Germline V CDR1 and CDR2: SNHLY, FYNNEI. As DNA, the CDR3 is TGTGCCAGCAGTGCGGGGCCACTAGCAGACGAGGGAGAGACCCAGTACTTC. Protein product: CASSAGPLADEGETQYF.

CDR3 bases: TGCAGCGTTGAAGCCGGGACTAGCGGGGGGGGCGGGGAGCTGTTTTTT. As protein: CSVEAGTSGGGGELFF. This chain joins TRBV29-1 and TRBJ2-2; 16 bases are shared with TRBD2. The junction had 3 bases not matched to a gene; V was cut back by 1 base and J by 7 bases. Germline V gene lookup returns CDR1 SQVTM and CDR2 ANQGSEA. The length of the CDR3 is 16 residues.

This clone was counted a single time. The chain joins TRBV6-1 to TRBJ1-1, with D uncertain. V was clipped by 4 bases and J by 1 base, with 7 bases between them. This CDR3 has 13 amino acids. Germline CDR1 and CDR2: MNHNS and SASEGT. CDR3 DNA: TGTGCCAGCAGTGTCCGGGAGAACACTGAAGCTTTCTTT. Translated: CASSVRENTEAFF.

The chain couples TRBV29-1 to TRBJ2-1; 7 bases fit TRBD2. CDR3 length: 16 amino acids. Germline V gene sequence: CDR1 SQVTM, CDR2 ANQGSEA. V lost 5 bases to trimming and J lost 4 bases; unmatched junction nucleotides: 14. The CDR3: CSVTPTSFLSYNEQFF. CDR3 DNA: TGCAGCGTTACCCCGACTAGCTTTCTTAGTTACAATGAGCAGTTCTTC.

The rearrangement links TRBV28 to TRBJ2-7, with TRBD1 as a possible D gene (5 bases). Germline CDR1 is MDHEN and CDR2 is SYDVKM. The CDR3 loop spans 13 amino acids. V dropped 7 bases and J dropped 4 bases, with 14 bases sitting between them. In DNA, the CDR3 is TGTGCCAGCACCCAGTGGGGCGAATACGAGCAGTACTTC. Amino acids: CASTQWGEYEQYF.

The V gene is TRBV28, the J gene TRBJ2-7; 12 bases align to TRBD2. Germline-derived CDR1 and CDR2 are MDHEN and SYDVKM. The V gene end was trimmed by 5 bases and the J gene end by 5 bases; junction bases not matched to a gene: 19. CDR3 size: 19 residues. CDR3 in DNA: TGTGCCAGCAGTACCCGACTAGCGGGGGACCCTCGGGTGGTCGACGAGCAGTACTTC. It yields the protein CASSTRLAGDPRVVDEQYF.

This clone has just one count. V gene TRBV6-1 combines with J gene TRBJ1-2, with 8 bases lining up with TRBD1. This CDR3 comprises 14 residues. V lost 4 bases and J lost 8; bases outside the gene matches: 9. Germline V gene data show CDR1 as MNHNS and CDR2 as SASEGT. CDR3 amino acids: CASSGQGQGLGYTF. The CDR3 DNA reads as TGTGCCAGCAGTGGACAGGGGCAAGGTTTGGGCTACACCTTC.

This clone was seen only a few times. The CDR3: CASSLVTGTNYEQYF. Written as DNA, the CDR3 is TGTGCCAGCAGCTTAGTCACCGGGACTAACTACGAGCAGTACTTC. This chain connects TRBV7-2 to TRBJ2-7; 7 nucleotides line up with TRBD2. The germline V gene has CDR1 SGHTA and CDR2 FQGNSA. The CDR3 extends over 15 amino acids. Germline trimming cut 1 base from V and 3 bases from J; bases unmatched to any gene: 6.

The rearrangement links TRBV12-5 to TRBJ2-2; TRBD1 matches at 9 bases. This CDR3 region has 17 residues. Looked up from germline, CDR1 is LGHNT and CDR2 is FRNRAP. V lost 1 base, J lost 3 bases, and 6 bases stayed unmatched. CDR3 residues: CASGLDQDRGYTGELFF. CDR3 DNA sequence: TGTGCTAGTGGTTTGGACCAGGACAGGGGTTACACCGGGGAGCTGTTTTTT.

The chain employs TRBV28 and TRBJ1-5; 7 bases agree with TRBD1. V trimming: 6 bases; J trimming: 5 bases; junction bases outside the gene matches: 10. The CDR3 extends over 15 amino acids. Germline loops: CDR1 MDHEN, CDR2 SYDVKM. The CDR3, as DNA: TGTGCCAGCAGCAAAACCGGGACAGTCTATCAGCCCCAGCATTTT. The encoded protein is CASSKTGTVYQPQHF.

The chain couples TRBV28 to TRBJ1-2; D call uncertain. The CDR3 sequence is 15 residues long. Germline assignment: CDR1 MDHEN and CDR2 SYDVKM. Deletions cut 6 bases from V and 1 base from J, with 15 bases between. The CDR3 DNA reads TGTGCCAGCAGCCGCGTTTCCCCCATTAACTATGGCTACACCTTC. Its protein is CASSRVSPINYGYTF.

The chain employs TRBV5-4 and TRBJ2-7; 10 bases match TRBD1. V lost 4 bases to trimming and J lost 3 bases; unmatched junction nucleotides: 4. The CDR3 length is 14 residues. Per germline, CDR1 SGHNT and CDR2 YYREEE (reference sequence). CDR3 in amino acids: CASSPDRGSYEQYF. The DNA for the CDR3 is TGTGCCAGCAGCCCGGACAGGGGGAGCTACGAGCAGTACTTC.

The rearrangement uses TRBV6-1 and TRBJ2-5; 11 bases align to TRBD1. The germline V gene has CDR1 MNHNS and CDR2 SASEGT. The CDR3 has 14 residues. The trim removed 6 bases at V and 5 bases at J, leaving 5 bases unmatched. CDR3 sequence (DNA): TGTGCCAGCAGGGACAGGGGGCTGGGGGAGACCCAGTACTTC. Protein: CASRDRGLGETQYF.

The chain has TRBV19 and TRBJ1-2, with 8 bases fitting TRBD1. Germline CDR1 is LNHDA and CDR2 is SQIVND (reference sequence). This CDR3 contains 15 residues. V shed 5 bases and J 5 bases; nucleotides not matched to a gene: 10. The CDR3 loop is CASSPLAGGRYGYTF. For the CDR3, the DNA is TGTGCCAGTAGTCCCCTCGCAGGGGGCAGGTATGGCTACACCTTC. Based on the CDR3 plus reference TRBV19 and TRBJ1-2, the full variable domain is DGGITQSPKYLFRKEGQNVTLSCEQNLNHDAMYWYRQDPGQGLRLIYYSQIVNDFQKGDIAEGYSVSREKKESFPLTVTSAQKNPTAFYLCASSPLAGGRYGYTFGSGTRLTVV.